The clone carrying this TCR beta chain was counted ten times or more. Germline CDR1 is MNHEY and CDR2 is SMNVEV (reference sequence). Trimming stripped 3 bases from V and 2 bases from J, with 11 bases between. The length of the CDR3 is 14 residues. The sample is drawn from a study of T cells in Graves' hyperthyroidism and ophthalmopathy. TCR beta CDR3 regions were amplified from RNA transcripts. The TCR CDR3 first-round RT-PCR relied on the HTBI primer set. TCRdb re-called the multiplex PCR reads through MiXCR, storing one row per CDR3 protein. Of hundreds of thousands of distinct CDR3 sequences in the sample, around 15% were seen once.

This TCR was sampled from a woman aged 55-75 years with Graves' ophthalmopathy. The source material was blood. V is TRBV27 and J is TRBJ2-7; possibly TRBD1 for D (6 bases). The CDR3 is CASSFRDTTYEQYF. CDR3 nucleotides: TGTGCCAGCAGTTTCCGGGACACCACCTACGAGCAGTACTTC.